Shown below are 23 T cell receptor beta chains from a single sample sequenced in a study of cytomegalovirus exposure and HLA in healthy donors. PCR involved 60 Vbeta and 13 Jbeta primers. Here immunoSEQ multiplex PCR was the method, and the copy in TCRdb shows in-frame clones only, minus some. The table includes 95,000 to 100,000 clones, roughly 71% detected once. What was sequenced was PBMCs. The receptors were gathered from a man in his fifties or sixties in good health and CMV-seronegative.

This chain uses TRBV6-5 with TRBJ1-3; 7 positions match TRBD1. Germline trimming cut 6 bases from V and 0 bases from J; bases unmatched to any gene: 5. Germline-derived CDR1 and CDR2 are MNHEY and SVGAGI. The CDR3 has 15 residues. CDR3 region: CASRTRDSSGNTIYF. The CDR3 coding sequence is TGTGCCAGCAGAACCCGGGACAGCTCTGGAAACACCATATATTTT.

With respect to this clone: No conserved phenylalanine or tryptophan ends this CDR3, so it is likely a read error. This chain uses TRBV5-1 with TRBJ2-7; TRBD2 aligns across 7 bases. V was pared by 6 bases and J by 3 bases, with 12 bases of the junction left unmatched. The CDR3 loop spans 15 amino acids. CDR1 is SGHRS, CDR2 YFSETQ, per germline. CDR3 sequence: CASNRREVVGYEQYL. In nucleotides, the CDR3 is TGCGCCAGCAACCGCCGGGAGGTTGTGGGCTACGAGCAGTACCTC.

The V call is TRBV10-3, the J call TRBJ2-5; D is perhaps TRBD2 (5 bases). V was shortened by 10 bases and J by 5 bases, with 11 bases between the two germline ends. CDR3 length: 11 amino acids. Germline V gene lookup returns CDR1 ENHRY and CDR2 SYGVKD. In DNA, the CDR3 is TGTGCCAGCCGGGGTGGGGAGACCCAGTACTTC. This translates into CASRGGETQYF.

The V gene is TRBV28, the J gene TRBJ2-3; no definite D call. The V gene's germline CDR1 is MDHEN and CDR2 SYDVKM. This CDR3 is built from 12 residues. V was clipped by 6 bases and J by 8 bases, with 12 bases between them. As DNA, the CDR3 is TGTGCCAGCAGGCTACCCTATGGTACGCAGTATTTT. It translates to CASRLPYGTQYF.

The V and J genes are TRBV7-7 and TRBJ2-1; 7 positions match TRBD2. V was pared by 5 bases and J by 8 bases, with 15 bases of the junction left unmatched. CDR1 is SSHAT and CDR2 is FNYEAQ in the germline V gene (reference sequence). This CDR3 region has 16 residues. This chain's CDR3 is CASSPTPGGSTDEQFF. The CDR3 DNA reads TGTGCCAGCAGCCCGACCCCCGGCGGGAGTACGGATGAGCAGTTCTTC.

CDR3 protein: CASSGGVPFVGEKLFF. The CDR3 bases are TGTGCCAGCTCAGGGGGGGTTCCCTTCGTCGGTGAAAAACTGTTTTTT. The V gene is TRBV18, the J gene TRBJ1-4; possible D gene TRBD1, 5 bases. V lost 5 bases to trimming and J lost 7 bases, with 20 bases between them. CDR1 and CDR2 (germline): KGHSH, LQKENI. The CDR3 covers 16 residues.

V is TRBV2 and J is TRBJ1-2, with D unresolved. CDR3 length equals 15 residues. Trimming took 2 bases from V and 6 from J, leaving 16 bases between them. CDR1 and CDR2 from the germline V gene are SNHLY and FYNNEI. This CDR3 is CASSENLGSLDGYTF. CDR3 nucleotides: TGTGCCAGCAGTGAAAACTTGGGCAGCCTGGATGGCTACACCTTC.

J is TRBJ2-7 and V is TRBV5-1; 8 bases are a match to TRBD1. The CDR3 spans 15 residues. V shed 4 bases, J shed 5 bases, and the junction held 11 bases outside the gene matches. Germline loops: CDR1 SGHRS, CDR2 YFSETQ. Here the CDR3 DNA reads TGCGCCAGCAGCCCGCAACCGGGACAGGATAACGAGCAGTACTTC. Translating it yields CASSPQPGQDNEQYF.

The V gene is TRBV19, the J gene TRBJ1-2; D is perhaps TRBD1 (6 bases). The CDR3 is 13 amino acids. Trimming cost V 7 bases and J 5 bases, with 14 bases left between them. Germline V gene sequence: CDR1 LNHDA, CDR2 SQIVND (reference sequence). This CDR3 reads CASTGRGPYGYTF. As DNA, the CDR3 is TGTGCCAGTACAGGCAGGGGTCCTTATGGCTACACCTTC.

This clone was recorded only once. The V call is TRBV2, the J call TRBJ1-5, with 7 nucleotides matching TRBD1. The V segment lost 2 bases and the J segment 6 bases; nucleotides outside the gene matches: 7. The CDR3 spans 15 residues. CDR1 SNHLY and CDR2 FYNNEI come from the germline V gene. CDR3 DNA sequence: TGTGCCAGCAGTGAAATGGGCGGGACAGCTCAGCCCCAGCATTTT. This codes for CASSEMGGTAQPQHF.

This chain uses TRBV2 with TRBJ2-4; maybe TRBD1 (6 bases). The germline V gene encodes CDR1 SNHLY and CDR2 FYNNEI. The CDR3 loop spans 15 amino acids. Between the trimmed V and J ends, which lost 4 bases and 1 base, there was a span of 11 bases. The CDR3 sequence: CASSANRAAKNIQYF. CDR3 coding DNA: TGTGCCAGCAGTGCGAACAGGGCCGCCAAAAACATTCAGTACTTC. Full variable domain (outside the CDR3, taken from reference TRBV2 and TRBJ2-4): EPEVTQTPSHQVTQMGQEVILRCVPISNHLYFYWYRQILGQKVEFLVSFYNNEISEKSEIFDDQFSVERPDGSNFTLKIRSTKLEDSAMYFCASSANRAAKNIQYFGAGTRLSVL.

The chain employs TRBV10-3 and TRBJ2-1; TRBD1 aligns across 7 bases. The J segment lost 2 bases and the V segment lost 5 bases, leaving 6 bases of the junction unmatched. Germline CDR1 and CDR2: ENHRY and SYGVKD. This CDR3 contains 15 residues. CDR3 loop: CAISPTGDTYNEQFF. In DNA form, the CDR3 reads TGTGCCATCAGTCCCACAGGGGATACCTACAATGAGCAGTTCTTC.

The V gene is TRBV4-1, the J gene TRBJ2-1; TRBD2 aligns across 11 bases. Per the germline V gene, CDR1 is MGHRA and CDR2 is YSYEKL. This CDR3 is 15 amino acids long. Germline trimming cut 3 bases from V and 10 bases from J; bases unmatched to any gene: 8. CDR3 sequence reads: CASSHLAGGQPEQFF. The CDR3, as DNA: TGCGCCAGCAGCCACCTAGCGGGGGGCCAACCGGAGCAGTTCTTC.

CDR3 DNA: TGCAGTGCTGTCGGGGGGGATGAGCAGTTCTTC. Protein product: CSAVGGDEQFF. This chain links TRBV20-1 with TRBJ2-1, with TRBD2 matching 8 bases. The ends lost 5 bases at V and 8 bases at J; junction bases unmatched: 2. CDR1 is DFQATT, CDR2 SNEGSKA, per germline (reference sequence). The CDR3 spans 11 residues.

This chain uses TRBV28 with TRBJ2-1, with 7 bases aligning to TRBD2. The ends lost 5 bases at V and 4 bases at J; junction bases unmatched: 8. CDR1 is MDHEN and CDR2 is SYDVKM in the germline V gene. CDR3 length equals 15 residues. CDR3 in DNA: TGTGCCAGCAGTCCAGTGGGGGGGACGTACAATGAGCAGTTCTTC. This gives the protein CASSPVGGTYNEQFF.

This chain joins TRBV20-1 and TRBJ2-5, with TRBD1 as a possible D gene (5 bases). The CDR3 extends over 11 amino acids. Germline assignment: CDR1 DFQATT and CDR2 SNEGSKA (reference sequence). The CDR3 region is CSTGVRETQYF. The CDR3 DNA reads as TGCAGCACAGGTGTCCGAGAGACCCAGTACTTC.

This chain links TRBV28 with TRBJ1-6; D possibly corresponds to TRBD1 (6 bases). CDR3 length: 12 amino acids. Germline CDR1 MDHEN, CDR2 SYDVKM. V was shortened by 8 bases and J by 8 bases, with 10 bases between the two germline ends. The CDR3 sequence is CASRTEDSPLHF. Here the CDR3 DNA reads TGTGCCAGCCGGACAGAGGATTCACCCCTCCACTTT.

The rearrangement links TRBV7-3 to TRBJ2-1; 15 bases fit TRBD2. CDR1 is SGHTA and CDR2 is FQGTGA in the germline V gene. Trimming removed 5 bases from V and 9 bases from J; junction bases left unmatched: 11. The CDR3 has 17 residues. CDR3 region: CASSPAGGLAGGGEQFF. DNA of the CDR3: TGTGCCAGCAGCCCCGCGGGGGGACTAGCGGGAGGTGGTGAGCAGTTCTTC.

The J gene is TRBJ1-4, the V gene TRBV2; TRBD1 matches at 7 bases. Losses at the gene ends were 6 bases for V and 4 bases for J; bases not matched to a gene: 5. CDR1 and CDR2 (germline): SNHLY, FYNNEI. This CDR3 has 14 residues. The CDR3 reads CASSVQGINEKLFF. CDR3 DNA: TGTGCCAGCAGCGTACAGGGGATTAATGAAAAACTGTTTTTT.

The V call is TRBV19, the J call TRBJ1-3; D is uncertain. CDR3 length equals 13 residues. V was cut by 5 bases and J by 2 bases, with 7 bases left in between. The germline V gene encodes CDR1 LNHDA and CDR2 SQIVND (reference sequence). CDR3 region: CASSGGTGNTIYF. For the CDR3, the DNA is TGTGCCAGTAGTGGAGGAACTGGAAACACCATATATTTT. The full variable domain, in which reference TRBV19 and TRBJ1-3 provide the parts outside the CDR3, is DGGITQSPKYLFRKEGQNVTLSCEQNLNHDAMYWYRQDPGQGLRLIYYSQIVNDFQKGDIAEGYSVSREKKESFPLTVTSAQKNPTAFYLCASSGGTGNTIYFGEGSWLTVV.

V gene TRBV7-9 combines with J gene TRBJ2-1, with TRBD2 as a possible D gene (5 bases). V was pared by 3 bases and J by 10 bases, with 13 bases between. In germline, CDR1 is SEHNR, CDR2 FQNEAQ (reference sequence). This CDR3 comprises 13 residues. The CDR3 DNA reads TGTGCCAGCAGCTTTGAACCCTCGGGGGAGCAGTTCTTC. Its protein is CASSFEPSGEQFF.

For the CDR3, the DNA is TGTGCCAGCAGCTTAGTAGGGACTAGCGGGAGGGTAGGGAACATTCAGTACTTC. Translation gives CASSLVGTSGRVGNIQYF. The V gene is TRBV7-2, the J gene TRBJ2-4; 16 bases are shared with TRBD2. CDR3 length equals 18 residues. CDR1 is SGHTA, CDR2 FQGNSA, per germline. With V trimmed by 1 base and J by 7 bases, 7 bases remained unmatched.

A few counts support this clone. The CDR3 region is CASREGAASGPQHF. For the CDR3, the DNA is TGTGCCAGCAGAGAAGGGGCGGCCTCGGGGCCCCAGCATTTT. The V call is TRBV27, the J call TRBJ1-5; D is possibly TRBD1 (5 bases). This CDR3 comprises 14 residues. Germline V gene sequence: CDR1 MNHEY, CDR2 SMNVEV (reference sequence). Trimming took 6 bases from V and 9 from J, leaving 18 bases between them.